This is a list of T cell receptor beta chains from one sample in a study of Ad26.COV2.S vaccination and SARS-CoV-2 variants. Profiling relied on immunoSEQ multiplex PCR, and the TCRdb table lists in-frame clones only, not all of them. The table shows 300,000 to 400,000 clones, with around 88% occurring only once. The sequencing used peripheral blood, collected in a trial of Ad26.COV2.S vaccine versus placebo. The receptor set was obtained from a person aged 18-65 years who received the Ad26.COV2.S COVID-19 vaccine or a placebo. Each CDR3 is given with its conserved first and last residue.

>TRBJ2-4|TRBV19
CASSMKLAKNIQYF
>TRBJ2-1|TRBV15
CATSRVGTNNEQFF
>TRBJ1-5|TRBV3-1/TRBV3-2
CASSQGHSNQPQHF
>TRBJ2-1|TRBV7-9
CASSSLGTTHYNEQFF
>TRBJ1-1|TRBV28
CASSLNTGRAFF
>TRBJ1-2|TRBV7-2
CASSTHPGQSWYGYTF
>TRBJ2-2|TRBV4-3
CASSQLGVGTNTGELFF
>TRBJ2-2|TRBV9
CASSVAGKILNTGELFF
>TRBJ2-1|TRBV2
CASSEREASGTLEQFF
>TRBJ2-5|TRBV20-1
CSASGSGEETQYF
>TRBJ2-1|TRBV4-1
CASSRTLGSSYNEQFF
>TRBJ2-7|TRBV4-1
CASSQDRTRSYEQYF
>TRBJ1-2|TRBV21-1
CASNQERGYYGYTF
>TRBJ2-1|TRBV19
CASKKGLAGQWEQFF
>TRBJ1-1|TRBV3-1/TRBV3-2
CASSQGSMNTEAFF
>TRBJ2-5|TRBV24-1
CATSSSGTQETQYF
>TRBJ2-5|TRBV5-1
CASSLTSGGQETQYF
>TRBJ1-4|TRBV7-2
CASSLSFWEAQGEKLFF
>TRBJ2-5|TRBV7-7
CASSLGTSGWETQYF
>TRBJ1-2|TRBV4-3
CASSQDGPRRGYGYTF
>TRBJ2-3|TRBV5-1
CASSSQGTGTDTQYF
>TRBJ1-1|TRBV7-2
CASSPALGLTRGEAFF
>TRBJ2-3|TRBV4-3
CASSQGVLRTLTQYF
>TRBJ1-5|TRBV5-1
CASRAGTASNQPQHF
>TRBJ2-7|TRBV7-3
CASSLDRFYEQYF
>TRBJ2-2|TRBV6-2/TRBV6-3
CASSYPMDRASKGTGELFF
>TRBJ1-1|TRBV18
CASSPFRDLTAFF
>TRBJ1-2|TRBV4-2
CASSQEVMGYTF
>TRBJ2-1|TRBV5-8
CASSLYGTSGGASYNEQFF
>TRBJ2-7|TRBV7-2
CASSLQATNEQYF
>TRBJ1-3|TRBV15
CATPGVHSGNTIYF
>TRBJ1-2|TRBV19
CASSPGPYGYTF
>TRBJ2-5|TRBV12-3/TRBV12-4
CASRTGRQGTQYF
>TRBJ2-2|TRBV9
CASSVAGGGANTGELFF